Below, 32 T cell receptor beta chains from the same sample are listed, as sequenced in a study of OX40 agonist ivuxolimab in advanced cancers. Receptor amplification or capture employed the immunoSEQ multiplex PCR assay. TCRdb provides this immuneACCESS table in a form limited to in-frame rearrangements. Some clones are lacking; in checked studies, under half of them reflect an unresolved V gene, and why the rest are absent is not known. This sample lists about 84,000 clones; over 85% were detected once. The ten biggest clones cover more than 9.5% of the sample. The material sequenced was CD4+ or CD8+ T cells sorted from blood, taken in a trial of the OX40 agonist ivuxolimab. The receptors shown here come from an adult with an advanced solid tumor such as melanoma, head and neck, liver or kidney cancer.

The chain couples TRBV2 to TRBJ2-7, with a possible D match to TRBD1 (5 bases). This CDR3 is built from 16 residues. Germline V gives CDR1 SNHLY, CDR2 FYNNEI. Trimming took 1 base from V and 3 from J, leaving 16 bases between them. CDR3 DNA: TGTGCCAGCAGTGAAGGTCAGGGTTCCTCGGACTACGAGCAGTACTTC. Its translation: CASSEGQGSSDYEQYF.

The chain couples TRBV29-1 to TRBJ1-2; D may be TRBD1 (5 bases). The germline V gene encodes CDR1 SQVTM and CDR2 ANQGSEA. This CDR3 region has 14 residues. The V end was cut by 3 bases, the J end by 3 bases, with 14 bases between. The CDR3 DNA reads as TGCAGCGTTGAGGCCCTCCTGGGGGACTATGGCTACACCTTC. Translating it yields CSVEALLGDYGYTF. The entire variable domain, with the rest obtained from reference TRBV29-1 and TRBJ1-2, is as follows: SAVISQKPSRDICQRGTSLTIQCQVDSQVTMMFWYRQQPGQSLTLIATANQGSEATYESGFVIDKFPISRPNLTFSTLTVSNMSPEDSSIYLCSVEALLGDYGYTFGSGTRLTVV.

The rearrangement uses TRBV27 and TRBJ1-2, with a possible D match to TRBD1 (6 bases). The CDR3 extends over 12 amino acids. In germline, CDR1 is MNHEY, CDR2 SMNVEV (reference sequence). V lost 7 bases and J 6 bases, leaving 12 bases between the germline ends. CDR3 coding DNA: TGTGCCAGCAAGGAGCAGGGGAATGGCTACACCTTC. It encodes CASKEQGNGYTF.

This chain connects TRBV5-4 to TRBJ1-2; 10 positions agree with TRBD1. The ends lost 1 base at V and 4 bases at J; junction bases unmatched: 1. Germline values: CDR1 SGHNT, CDR2 YYREEE (reference sequence). CDR3 length: 14 amino acids. CDR3 protein: CASSLRDRGYGYTF. Here the CDR3 DNA reads TGTGCCAGCAGCTTGAGGGACAGGGGCTATGGCTACACCTTC.

The J gene is TRBJ2-7, the V gene TRBV6-1; TRBD1 agrees at 11 bases. CDR1 and CDR2 (germline): MNHNS, SASEGT. The CDR3 consists of 15 residues. With V trimmed by 2 bases and J by 7 bases, 7 bases remained unmatched. This CDR3 is CASSERTGGAWEQYF. CDR3 sequence (DNA): TGTGCCAGCAGTGAAAGGACAGGGGGCGCGTGGGAGCAGTACTTC.

The chain combines TRBV15 with TRBJ2-1, with 8 bases fitting TRBD1. With 3 bases clipped from V and 2 bases from J, the junction kept 0 bases outside the gene matches. Per the germline V gene, CDR1 is LNHNV and CDR2 is YYDKDF (reference sequence). This CDR3 is built from 14 residues. The CDR3: CATSRDRAYNEQFF. The CDR3, as DNA: TGTGCCACCAGCAGGGACAGGGCCTACAATGAGCAGTTCTTC.

The rearrangement links TRBV2 to TRBJ2-3; D unclear. This CDR3 is 13 amino acids long. CDR1 and CDR2 (germline): SNHLY, FYNNEI. With 10 bases removed from V and 2 bases from J, the gap between germline ends came to 13 bases. This chain's CDR3 is CATSLGITDTQYF. CDR3 nucleotides: TGTGCCACATCCCTGGGCATCACAGATACGCAGTATTTT.

The chain has TRBV4-3 and TRBJ2-5; the D gene could be TRBD1 or TRBD2 (5 bases each). Germline V gene data show CDR1 as LGHNA and CDR2 as YSLEER. V shed 4 bases and J shed 2 bases, with 11 bases lying between them. This CDR3 comprises 14 residues. The CDR3 loop reads CASSRDWGQETQYF. CDR3 nucleotides: TGCGCCAGCAGCCGCGATTGGGGGCAAGAGACCCAGTACTTC.

The chain uses TRBV6-5 and TRBJ2-7; 10 nucleotides line up with TRBD1. Germline CDR1 MNHEY, CDR2 SVGAGI. This CDR3 contains 15 residues. Trimming cost V 6 bases and J 3 bases; bases outside gene matches: 8. As DNA, the CDR3 is TGTGCCAGCAGAGAAAGGGACAGGGGAGTCTACGAGCAGTACTTC. It translates to CASRERDRGVYEQYF.

V and J are TRBV7-6 and TRBJ2-5, with 7 bases identical to TRBD1. TRBJ2-7 explains the end of the DNA better; the J call may be wrong. This CDR3 is built from 13 residues. In germline, CDR1 is SGHVS, CDR2 FNYEAQ. CDR3 amino acids: CASSMDRSVEQYF. CDR3 coding DNA: TGTGCCAGCAGCATGGACAGGTCAGTCGAGCAGTACTTC.

The chain combines TRBV7-2 with TRBJ2-7; 10 bases line up with TRBD1. V lost 5 bases, J lost 5 bases, and 9 bases stayed unmatched. The CDR3 runs 15 residues. Germline V gene sequence: CDR1 SGHTA, CDR2 FQGNSA. DNA for the CDR3: TGTGCCAGCAGCGCCCCCGGGACAGGGGAAGACGAGCAGTACTTC. Residues: CASSAPGTGEDEQYF. Full variable domain (remainder filled in from reference TRBV7-2 and TRBJ2-7): GAGVSQSPSNKVTEKGKDVELRCDPISGHTALYWYRQSLGQGLEFLIYFQGNSAPDKSGLPSDRFSAERTGGSVSTLTIQRTQQEDSAVYLCASSAPGTGEDEQYFGPGTRLTVT.

The genes are TRBV4-1 and TRBJ2-2, with D hard to call. CDR1 and CDR2 from the germline V gene are MGHRA and YSYEKL. The CDR3 is 15 residues long. V gave up 4 bases and J gave up 0 bases, with 9 bases separating them. The CDR3 protein is CASSPQRSNTGELFF. In DNA form, the CDR3 reads TGCGCCAGCAGCCCCCAGCGATCGAACACCGGGGAGCTGTTTTTT.

As for this clone: One end of the junction is discordant with germline, which a read error may explain. The chain joins TRBV7-7 to TRBJ2-7; D might be TRBD2 (6 bases). This CDR3 has 15 amino acids. Germline V gives CDR1 SSHAT, CDR2 FNYEAQ (reference sequence). The chain's CDR3 is CASSLRPSASYEQYF. For the CDR3, the DNA is TGTGCTAGCAGCTTAAGACCTAGCGCGAGCTACGAGCAGTACTTC.

The V gene is TRBV9, the J gene TRBJ2-7; TRBD1 might be the D (6 bases). This CDR3 is 16 amino acids long. From germline, CDR1 is SGDLS and CDR2 YYNGEE. V lost 0 bases and J lost 0, with 13 bases in between. The CDR3 DNA sequence: TGTGCCAGCAGCGTAGATCCAGGGGCAAGCTCCTACGAGCAGTACTTC. It specifies CASSVDPGASSYEQYF.

Here the CDR3 DNA reads TGTGCCAGCAGCGACCGGGACAGGGGAGACACTGAAGCTTTCTTT. This gives the protein CASSDRDRGDTEAFF. The V and J genes are TRBV9 and TRBJ1-1; the match to TRBD1 covers 10 bases. Germline V CDR1 and CDR2: SGDLS, YYNGEE. V was pared by 3 bases and J by 3 bases, with 5 bases of the junction left unmatched. This CDR3 region has 15 residues.

The chain links TRBV7-9 to TRBJ2-7; D call uncertain. V was cut by 1 base and J by 2 bases, with 21 bases left in between. The CDR3 totals 18 residues. Germline V gene data show CDR1 as SEHNR and CDR2 as FQNEAQ (reference sequence). CDR3 DNA sequence: TGTGCCAGCAGCTTAGTTACCCCCGCCCATCTAGAGGCCTACGAGCAGTACTTC. This codes for CASSLVTPAHLEAYEQYF.

The CDR3: CASSQVWKNEKLFF. The CDR3 nucleotides are TGCGCCAGCAGCCAAGTCTGGAAAAATGAAAAACTGTTTTTT. The chain recombines TRBV4-3 with TRBJ1-4, with D unclear. CDR1 and CDR2 from the germline V gene are LGHNA and YSLEER. Trimming stripped 1 base from V and 5 bases from J, with 8 bases between. This CDR3 spans 14 amino acids.

The chain couples TRBV5-1 to TRBJ2-7; 10 positions agree with TRBD2. The CDR3 extends over 17 amino acids. Losses at the gene ends were 0 bases for V and 0 bases for J; bases not matched to a gene: 6. Germline CDR1 and CDR2: SGHRS and YFSETQ. The CDR3 region has the DNA TGCGCCAGCAGCTTGGTGTTGGCTAGCGGGAGCTCCTACGAGCAGTACTTC. It is translated as CASSLVLASGSSYEQYF.

This chain joins TRBV6-5 and TRBJ2-7; no clear D. With 2 bases removed from V and 3 bases from J, the gap between germline ends came to 11 bases. From germline, CDR1 is MNHEY and CDR2 SVGAGI. The CDR3 totals 14 residues. In DNA, the CDR3 is TGTGCCAGCAGTTACGACGCGTCCTACTACGAGCAGTACTTC. Encoded protein: CASSYDASYYEQYF.

This clone counts as medium-sized. In DNA, the CDR3 is TGTGCCAGTAGTACACCGACTAGCGGGAGGGCGGGAGATACGCAGTATTTT. Translated, it gives CASSTPTSGRAGDTQYF. The V call is TRBV19, the J call TRBJ2-3; 14 bases are a match to TRBD2. Germline values: CDR1 LNHDA, CDR2 SQIVND (reference sequence). The CDR3 consists of 17 residues. The V and J ends lost 4 bases and 5 bases, in that order; junction bases with no gene match: 8.

The chain combines TRBV28 with TRBJ2-7; D call uncertain. The CDR3 has 13 residues. CDR1 is MDHEN, CDR2 SYDVKM, per germline. Trimming took off 6 bases at V and 4 bases at J, with 13 bases between the two ends. CDR3: CASRALGSYEQYF. Written as DNA, the CDR3 is TGTGCCAGCAGGGCGCTGGGGTCTTACGAGCAGTACTTC. Full variable domain (missing parts from reference TRBV28 and TRBJ2-7): DVKVTQSSRYLVKRTGEKVFLECVQDMDHENMFWYRQDPGLGLRLIYFSYDVKMKEKGDIPEGYSVSREKKERFSLILESASTNQTSMYLCASRALGSYEQYFGPGTRLTVT.

This clone was counted only a few times. The chain employs TRBV4-1 and TRBJ2-5, with D possibly TRBD1 on 5 matching bases. Trimming pared 0 bases from V and 4 bases from J, leaving 18 bases between. The CDR3 runs to 17 residues. CDR1 and CDR2 from the germline V gene are MGHRA and YSYEKL. The CDR3 reads CASSQEKTDKTVETQYF. DNA of the CDR3: TGCGCCAGCAGCCAAGAAAAGACAGACAAAACGGTAGAGACCCAGTACTTC.

This chain connects TRBV27 to TRBJ1-1; weak D call: TRBD1 (5 bases). From germline, CDR1 is MNHEY and CDR2 SMNVEV (reference sequence). Trimming pared 6 bases from V and 0 bases from J, leaving 17 bases between. The CDR3 runs to 16 residues. CDR3 in DNA: TGTGCCAGCAGCCCGTACGTGGGACCTATGAACACTGAAGCTTTCTTT. This gives the protein CASSPYVGPMNTEAFF.

This clone has a single count. The rearrangement joins TRBV6-1 to TRBJ1-4; D gene ambiguous. The V and J ends lost 6 bases and 6 bases respectively, with 8 bases between them. Germline CDR1 reads MNHNS; CDR2 reads SASEGT. The CDR3 is 12 residues long. CDR3 in DNA: TGTGCCAGCAGGGATTGGGATGAAAAACTGTTTTTT. It codes for CASRDWDEKLFF.

The rearrangement uses TRBV4-3 and TRBJ2-5, with TRBD2 identical over 8 bases. The CDR3 is made up of 15 amino acids. J gave up 5 bases and V 3 bases, and 8 bases lay outside the gene matches. Germline assignment: CDR1 LGHNA and CDR2 YSLEER. This CDR3 reads CASSQASGGRETQYF. The CDR3 nucleotides are TGCGCCAGCAGCCAGGCGTCGGGAGGGAGGGAGACCCAGTACTTC.

This rearrangement joins TRBV6-5 to TRBJ2-3; D is undetermined. Germline CDR1 MNHEY, CDR2 SVGAGI. The V end was cut by 5 bases, the J end by 10 bases, with 19 bases between. CDR3 size: 14 residues. The CDR3 loop reads CASSGEIGPSAQYF. For the CDR3, the DNA is TGTGCCAGCAGTGGAGAGATAGGGCCCTCGGCGCAGTATTTT.

The CDR3 is CASGPGTQPYEQYF. CDR3 coding DNA: TGTGCCAGCGGACCCGGGACTCAGCCCTACGAGCAGTACTTC. The chain recombines TRBV27 with TRBJ2-7, with a possible D match to TRBD2 (6 bases). V was trimmed by 8 bases and J by 2 bases, leaving 16 bases between them. The CDR3 spans 14 residues. CDR1 and CDR2 (germline): MNHEY, SMNVEV (reference sequence).

The chain combines TRBV5-4 with TRBJ2-7; a weak D match, TRBD1 (6 bases). CDR3 length equals 15 residues. Trimming shortened V by 4 bases and J by 7 bases, and 21 bases separated the two germline ends. Germline V gives CDR1 SGHNT, CDR2 YYREEE (reference sequence). This CDR3 is CASSADGVGAGEQYF. CDR3 bases: TGTGCCAGCAGCGCCGACGGAGTGGGGGCAGGGGAGCAGTACTTC.

The chain uses TRBV11-3 and TRBJ2-7, with D perhaps assigned TRBD1 or TRBD2 (5 bases each). Germline V gene lookup returns CDR1 SGHNT and CDR2 YENEEA. The CDR3 runs to 14 residues. With 0 bases removed from V and 3 bases from J, the gap between germline ends came to 9 bases. The CDR3 reads CASSLDLGVYEQYF. CDR3 sequence (DNA): TGTGCCAGCAGCTTAGATCTGGGGGTCTACGAGCAGTACTTC.

The chain uses TRBV2 and TRBJ2-4; maybe TRBD1 (6 bases). This CDR3 spans 12 amino acids. The V gene lost 6 bases and the J gene lost 4 bases, with 7 bases spanning the gap. Germline loops: CDR1 SNHLY, CDR2 FYNNEI. The DNA for the CDR3 is TGTGCCAGCAGGGACAGTAAAAACATTCAGTACTTC. Amino acids: CASRDSKNIQYF.

The gene calls are TRBV19 and TRBJ2-7; the D is unclear. The CDR3 runs to 12 residues. Germline V gives CDR1 LNHDA, CDR2 SQIVND (reference sequence). Trimming took off 3 bases at V and 2 bases at J, with 5 bases between the two ends. The CDR3 is CASSIFPYEQYF. DNA of the CDR3: TGTGCCAGTAGTATTTTCCCCTACGAGCAGTACTTC.

With regard to this clone: At one end, the junction sequence differs from germline, possibly due to a read error. This rearrangement joins TRBV5-3 to TRBJ1-2; the D is unclear. TRBV5-3 is assigned to the ORF class and has an uncertain function. The CDR3 runs to 10 residues. For the CDR3, the DNA is TGTGCCAGAAGCTGGAGAACTGTGACTTTC. Residues: CARSWRTVTF.